Reported below is one TCR beta chain. Its target is unknown. The data derive from a study of OX40 agonist ivuxolimab in advanced cancers. Study-wide background: Dose-escalation patients had hepatocellular carcinoma, melanoma, renal cell or head and neck cancer.

Autoimmune disease history or systemic immunosuppression disqualified patients. Collection of blood occurred at baseline, at cycle 4 day 1, and at cycle 7 day 1. Only in-frame clones appear in the TCRdb table, and some are missing; sequencing was by immunoSEQ multiplex PCR. The sample lists 100,000 or so clones, over 75% occurring once. Study-wide results and caveats: Clonal expansion by week 6 occurred in CD4+ and CD8+ blood T cells (at 0.1 to 3.0 mg/kg).

The sequencing used CD4+ or CD8+ T cells sorted from blood, collected in a trial of the OX40 agonist ivuxolimab. This receptor was taken from an adult with an advanced solid tumor such as melanoma, head and neck, liver or kidney cancer.

The CDR3 here is CASSLELAGGADTQYF. CDR3 nucleotides: TGCGCCAGCAGCTTGGAGCTAGCGGGAGGTGCAGATACGCAGTATTTT. This chain joins TRBV5-1 and TRBJ2-3; 11 nucleotides line up with TRBD2. The trim removed 0 bases at V and 4 bases at J, leaving 4 bases unmatched. Germline V lookup: CDR1 SGHRS, CDR2 YFSETQ. The CDR3 runs 16 residues.